The subject of this entry is one T cell receptor (beta chain). Its antigen is unknown. This entry is derived from a study of CD8 T cells in ankylosing spondylitis. Libraries for TCR beta were made by quantitative 5'-RACE with molecular barcodes. TCRdb re-called the 5' RACE reads with MiXCR, one entry per CDR3 protein. The sample records roughly 180,000 distinct CDR3 sequences, roughly 10% being singletons. The length of the CDR3 is 16 residues. Trimming cost V 3 bases and J 2 bases, with 19 bases left between them. Germline V gives CDR1 DFQATT, CDR2 SNEGSKA (reference sequence). The study, taken as a whole, reports: In synovial fluid and blood from reactive arthritis, some motif variants were previously reported. Among TCR beta sequences, a motif of under 10 highly homologous variants appeared characteristic of ankylosing spondylitis blood.

The sequence was obtained from a female donor with ankylosing spondylitis or in good health (not recorded which). Sequenced material: blood, either unsorted or a sorted T cell fraction (not recorded which). The J gene is TRBJ1-2, the V gene TRBV20-1, with no clear D. The CDR3 loop reads CSASTQLMAENYGYTF. The CDR3 coding sequence is TGCAGTGCTAGCACCCAGCTCATGGCCGAAAACTATGGCTACACCTTC.